This T cell receptor (beta chain) was captured by sequencing in a study of cytomegalovirus exposure and HLA in healthy donors. About the study: Among approximately 390 genotyped donors, around 80% fell in the Caucasian-associated ancestry cluster.

The PCR ran on 60 Vbeta and 13 Jbeta primers. Measured with immunoSEQ multiplex PCR; TCRdb has only the in-frame clones, and not every one. The table includes 55,000 to 70,000 clones, about 74% detected once. Whole-study findings and limits: Beyond CMV serostatus, there was no information to go on about immune exposure.

As to this clone: The target antigen is unknown. The same CDR3 can be traced to other DNA sequences in this sample.

J was trimmed by 1 base and V by 4 bases; bases with no gene match: 1. This CDR3 has 13 residues. From germline, CDR1 is SQVTM and CDR2 ANQGSEA. Sequencing input: PBMCs. The sequence derives from a woman aged 60-75 years in good health and CMV-seropositive. This sequence joins TRBV29-1 and TRBJ2-7; 10 nucleotides match TRBD1. In nucleotides, the CDR3 is TGCAGCGTTGGGGGACAGGGGTCCTACGAGCAGTACTTC. This codes for CSVGGQGSYEQYF.